This paragraph reports one T cell receptor beta chain. The target of this receptor is not known. Libraries were prepared through the immunoSEQ multiplex PCR assay. For the multiplex PCR, a mixture combining 60 forward primers for TCR Vbeta segments and 13 reverse primers for TCR Jbeta segments was used. The CDR3 region of rearranged TCR beta genes was amplified from genomic DNA with a multiplex PCR assay. The amplified TCR beta libraries were sequenced on the Illumina HiSeq System as 87-base-pair reads. On the authors' methods: A later analysis tallied tens of millions of unique TCR beta chains across the 660 or so repertoires, and 10 million to 11 million of those chains were shared by two or more donors. A nearest-neighbor algorithm error-corrected the raw reads and collapsed the reads into unique sequences, merging closely related sequences to remove PCR and sequencing errors. V, D and J gene segments were assigned by aligning CDR3 sequences to IMGT reference sequences. For a sequence to be retained, at least a six-nucleotide match to both a V gene segment and a J gene segment was required. A rearrangement counted as productive if the CDR3 had no stop codons and remained in frame with V and J, and every other rearrangement counted as non-productive. Following IMGT convention, CDR3 was defined as the stretch from the second conserved V-encoded cysteine up to the conserved J-encoded phenylalanine. In an earlier analysis of approximately 590 of the donors, sequences lacking an unambiguous match to a single V gene segment were excluded. In an earlier analysis of some 590 of the donors, a V segment was called functional when productive rearrangements were above 56.7%, and segregating when the standard deviation between donors exceeded 5%. A statistical classification framework was built for diagnosing cytomegalovirus status from the catalog of TCR beta chain sequences. A later analysis assigned V and J genes by comparing TCR nucleotide sequences with IMGT/GENE-DB human TR gene sequences. In a later analysis, CDR3 sequences and most-parsimonious VDJ recombination scenarios were assigned using the TCRdist pipeline. In a later analysis, each TCR beta chain was defined by its CDR3 amino acid sequence together with its V-gene family, and reads lacking a unique V-gene family were excluded. In a later analysis, approximately 590 highly shared, low-generation-probability nucleotide sequences were removed to address suspected cross-contamination and a sequencing artifact. For each public chain, a later analysis derived a clonal expansion index from normalized ranks of inferred template counts within each repertoire. In a later analysis, generation probabilities were computed with a VDJ recombination model fitted to out-of-frame rearrangements, and the resulting probabilities were checked against IGoR. Hypergeometric tests were used in a later analysis to score TCR-TCR, TCR-HLA and TCR-CMV co-occurrence, with a repertoire-size bias correction applied to the TCR pairs. A later analysis estimated false discovery rates by permuting HLA or CMV assignments 20 times. A later analysis grouped co-occurring TCRs with DBSCAN, adding TCRdist sequence similarity when clustering within HLA-allele-positive subsets. Repertoires with fewer than 30,000 or more than 120,000 public chains were left out of co-occurrence clustering, as were roughly five repertoires with anomalous nucleotide sharing. TCRdb obtained this table from immuneACCESS and retained in-frame rearrangements with V and J assigned. These tables miss some clones; where compared with another copy, unresolved V genes account for less than half of the shortfall, and the remainder is unexplained. The DNA was the basis for D and trimming; V, J and clone size are from that table. This sample's clone table shows 150,000 to 200,000 clones. The top ten hold about 2% of the sample.

This sample was included in a study of cytomegalovirus exposure and HLA in healthy donors (dated by TCRdb to about 2017). Some background on the complete study: According to an earlier analysis of a few hundred of the donors, about 179 million T cells yielded roughly 110 million unique TCR beta sequences and approximately 300 Gb of sequence data. An early release that covered fewer than 800 HLA-typed donors contained approximately 300 gigabases of sequencing data and 75 million to 100 million unique TCR sequences. The genetic ancestry cluster associated with self-reported Caucasian donors included 70% to 85% of the 398 genotyped donors. The study aimed to test whether signatures of past pathogen exposure could be identified by cataloging public T cell receptors. Using immunosequencing, the study profiled T cell repertoires from about 620 subjects and related those repertoires to cytomegalovirus serostatus. Along with the approximately 670-subject first cohort, a separate validation cohort of around 110 different subjects was used. To predict cytomegalovirus infection status, the study combined high-throughput TCR immunosequencing, statistical association of individual TCRs with disease status, and machine learning. A later analysis re-analyzed previously published TCR beta repertoires from 650 to 800 donors and added high-resolution HLA genotyping to study TCR occurrence patterns. The later analysis used no new phenotypic data to find candidate immune exposures, relying instead on TCR beta sequences and their occurrence across donors. To decide whether each TCR beta V gene segment behaved as functional or pseudogenic, an earlier analysis of nearly 600 of the donors relied on high-throughput TCR beta sequencing. Alongside the repertoire data, information on donor age, sex, ethnicity and CMV serostatus was compiled. A later genetic analysis took genome-wide SNP genotypes for about 60% of the roughly 670 donors and used that subset as a discovery cohort. Every repertoire in the discovery cohort had been generated on one and the same sequencing platform. HLA typing included class I and class II loci at four-digit resolution. The number of typed donors differed by locus: about 620-630 for A, B, C, DRB1 and DQB1; roughly 510 for DQA1; fewer than 610 for DPA1; and around 490 for DPB1. A handful of DR-DQ haplotypes were handled as single units for association and clustering because linkage in the cohort was strong. Among several hundred genotyped donors of the cohort, an average of roughly 230,000 unique TCR beta nucleotide sequences was sequenced per donor, of which approximately 18% were non-productive.

The cohort consisted of 666 healthy bone marrow donors. At the time of sampling, every cohort member was nominally healthy, though immune exposures that went unrecorded were likely present. The donor was CMV seronegative and was included in the group of 352 seronegative cohort members. Each donor provided a peripheral blood sample, and peripheral blood mononuclear cells were used for TCR beta sequencing. Genomic DNA was extracted from the blood cell samples with the Qiagen DNeasy Blood Extraction Kit. Overall study outcomes, separate from this receptor: In an earlier analysis of approximately 590 of the donors, most TCR beta V segments were observed in productive rearrangements about 90% or about 30% of the time, broadly matching IMGT annotations. Because some donors lacked HLA typing at each locus, the association tests relied only on the typed subset. A further reported finding was that TCR beta sequences accurately predicted the HLA-A and HLA-B alleles for most subjects in the first cohort. A later genetic analysis reported fewer N-insertions in productive TCRs among donors in an Asian-associated ancestry cluster than the roughly 700-donor mean. A later analysis reported that several top co-occurrence clusters appeared linked to parvovirus B19, influenza, CMV and Epstein-Barr virus. Compared with equally common non-associated chains, HLA-associated TCR beta chains in a later analysis were more clonally expanded and had lower generation probabilities. A later genetic analysis associated a missense DCLRE1C variant with V-gene and J-gene trimming of TCR beta chains, and an independent cohort replicated the association. While some public TCRs were present in many individuals, most TCR sequences turned up only very rarely across donors. Sequencing depth was assumed to be roughly uniform across donors in the presence/absence analyses, though that assumption may not hold. The classifier was reported to diagnose cytomegalovirus status with high specificity and sensitivity in both the original and validation cohorts. In this cohort, only TCR beta chains were sequenced, and detectable features were limited by the absence of alpha or paired-chain data. In a later analysis, the rate of TCR association differed among HLA loci, with DRB1 alleles having the most associated TCRs and HLA-C alleles having the fewest. Linkage disequilibrium might explain the correlated functional status among segregating V segments, but an unknown experimental factor could not be ruled out. The only immune exposure information available for the cohort was CMV serostatus. When HLA alleles, especially DR and DQ, strongly co-occurred, attributing TCR associations to individual alleles was difficult. A later analysis found that most CMV-associated TCR beta chains appeared HLA-restricted, with HLA associations seemingly driven largely by CMV exposure. At a false discovery rate of 0.05, a later analysis linked 15,000 to 20,000 TCR beta sequences to specific HLA alleles. The sequencing pipeline was judged likely to have produced a cluster of highly shared sequence variants as a technical artifact. The earlier analysis of 450 to 700 of the donors excluded roughly 17 rarely observed V segments, including chromosome 9 orphons, because counts were too low. In vitro tests confirmed that three of the cytomegalovirus-associated TCR beta chains recognize cytomegalovirus antigens. The authors suggested that the approach could potentially be generalized to other disease states and immunological phenotypes. The study gave a list of more than 150 TCR beta chains associated with cytomegalovirus.

This receptor was taken from a man younger than 45 in good health and CMV-seronegative. The specimen sequenced was PBMCs.

The nucleotide sequence reads TGTGCCTGGAGACCCCCGGGGCTAGCGCTGATAGAGCAGTTCTTC. This gives the protein CAWRPPGLALIEQFF. Recombination linked TRBV30 to TRBJ2-1; TRBD2 could be the D gene, as 6 bases match. From the cysteine through the phenylalanine, the CDR3 covers 15 amino acids. The retained sequence is limited to the CDR3, 45 bases, with the frame set at the first base. CDR1 and CDR2 are read off the germline V gene (reference sequence) as GTSNPN and SVGIG. V drops 3 bases and J drops 10 bases, leaving 22 bases in between.